Presented here are 11 T cell receptor beta chains from one specimen sequenced in a study of Ad26.COV2.S vaccination and SARS-CoV-2 variants. Treatment specified: about 20 received Ad26.COV2.S at low or high dose, single or two shots; about five received placebo; per-sample allocation not given. The samples were gathered on day 63 after the first injection of vaccine or placebo. Measured with immunoSEQ multiplex PCR; TCRdb has only the in-frame clones, and not every one. The sample yields 410,000 or so clones, over 80% seen once. The input for sequencing was peripheral blood, taken in a trial of Ad26.COV2.S vaccine versus placebo. The receptors were sampled from a person aged 18-65 years who received the Ad26.COV2.S COVID-19 vaccine or a placebo.

V is TRBV29-1 and J is TRBJ1-4; 10 bases are shared with TRBD1. This CDR3 region has 15 residues. CDR1 SQVTM and CDR2 ANQGSEA come from the germline V gene. Trimming took 1 base from V and 7 from J; bases not matched to a gene: 6. The CDR3 DNA follows: TGCAGCGTTGAAGTGGGGACAGGGGCCGGTGAAAAACTGTTTTTT. It yields the protein CSVEVGTGAGEKLFF.

J is TRBJ2-7 and V is TRBV28; 9 bases line up with TRBD2. V gave up 10 bases and J gave up 2 bases; unmatched junction bases: 9. Germline CDR1 is MDHEN and CDR2 is SYDVKM. The CDR3 is 14 amino acids. The CDR3 DNA reads TGTGCCACCAGGCCGAGCGGGGGGACCTACGAGCAGTACTTC. Translated: CATRPSGGTYEQYF. Full variable domain (rest looked up from reference TRBV28 and TRBJ2-7): DVKVTQSSRYLVKRTGEKVFLECVQDMDHENMFWYRQDPGLGLRLIYFSYDVKMKEKGDIPEGYSVSREKKERFSLILESASTNQTSMYLCATRPSGGTYEQYFGPGTRLTVT.

The chain links TRBV7-2 to TRBJ2-5; 9 bases match TRBD1. V trimming: 3 bases; J trimming: 4 bases; junction bases outside the gene matches: 6. The germline CDR1 and CDR2 sequences are SGHTA and FQGNSA. There are 15 residues in the CDR3. CDR3 DNA sequence: TGTGCCAGCAGCTTTGGGGACAGGGATCGAGAGACCCAGTACTTC. Translation gives CASSFGDRDRETQYF.

This sequence joins TRBV29-1 and TRBJ1-2; no firm D call. Germline V gene data show CDR1 as SQVTM and CDR2 as ANQGSEA. The V end was cut by 3 bases, the J end by 8 bases, with 10 bases between. This CDR3 spans 11 amino acids. Written as DNA, the CDR3 is TGCAGCGTTGATCTCATTTTGGGCTACACCTTC. Protein sequence: CSVDLILGYTF.

The rearrangement joins TRBV7-9 to TRBJ2-5; 10 bases are shared with TRBD2. After removal of 5 bases from V and 5 bases from J, the junction contained 5 bases not matched to a gene. The length of the CDR3 is 14 residues. Per germline, CDR1 SEHNR and CDR2 FQNEAQ (reference sequence). The CDR3 DNA reads TGTGCCAGCAGCCGTACTAGCGGGGCCGAGACCCAGTACTTC. It codes for CASSRTSGAETQYF.

The V gene is TRBV19, the J gene TRBJ2-1; TRBD2 agrees at 7 bases. The CDR3 has 15 amino acids. V dropped 5 bases and J dropped 5; count of bases not matched to a gene: 9. Germline CDR1 LNHDA, CDR2 SQIVND (reference sequence). CDR3 sequence (DNA): TGTGCCAGTAGTCTCGAGCGGGGCGGAAACAATGAGCAGTTCTTC. This sequence encodes CASSLERGGNNEQFF.

In its sample, this clone was seen once. The chain carries TRBV19 and TRBJ2-7, with D perhaps being TRBD1 or TRBD2 (6 bases each). In germline, CDR1 is LNHDA, CDR2 SQIVND (reference sequence). V was cut by 6 bases and J by 8 bases, with 17 bases left in between. This CDR3 region has 13 residues. CDR3 coding DNA: TGTGCCAGTAGCGGCGAGGGGGGCAGGAAGCAGTACTTC. The encoded protein is CASSGEGGRKQYF.

There are a few counts of this clone. This chain uses TRBV6-2 or TRBV6-3 with TRBJ1-5, with D uncertain. The CDR3 extends over 13 amino acids. Per germline, CDR1 MNHEY and CDR2 SVGEGT. Trimming removed 4 bases from V and 2 bases from J, with 6 bases in between. The CDR3 spells CASSLVGNQPQHF. The DNA of the CDR3 is TGTGCCAGCAGTTTAGTCGGCAATCAGCCCCAGCATTTT.

The rearrangement links TRBV4-3 to TRBJ2-2; D remains unclear. Germline V gives CDR1 LGHNA, CDR2 YSLEER. Trimming took 5 bases from V and 1 from J, leaving 11 bases between them. The CDR3 is 15 residues long. CDR3 DNA: TGCGCCAGCAGCAAAAATAGGGTGAACACCGGGGAGCTGTTTTTT. Its protein is CASSKNRVNTGELFF.

The rearrangement uses TRBV3-1 (or the pseudogene TRBV3-2) and TRBJ2-2, with a tentative D call TRBD1 (6 bases). Germline lookup yields CDR1 LGHDT and CDR2 YNNKEL (reference sequence). The CDR3 length is 18 residues. Trimming took off 4 bases at V and 6 bases at J, with 24 bases between the two ends. In DNA, the CDR3 is TGTGCCAGCAGCCGAGAACCTAGGGGGACCCAAGGGCCCGGGGAGCTGTTTTTT. Translating gives CASSREPRGTQGPGELFF.

The genes are TRBV5-5 and TRBJ1-1, with D perhaps TRBD1 (5 bases). In germline, CDR1 is SGHKS, CDR2 YYEKEE (reference sequence). Trimming left V 4 bases short and J 4 bases short, with 17 bases between. The CDR3 is 15 residues long. CDR3 sequence (DNA): TGTGCCAGCAGCCCCGAACACTACGGGGGCACTGAAGCTTTCTTT. Translating it yields CASSPEHYGGTEAFF.